The rows below give T cell receptor delta chains drawn from one sample of a study of gamma-delta chains in newborns, infants, children. TCRdb processed the reads again with the CATT caller. This table has fewer than 15,000 delta-chain clones, 7% to 8.5% appearing once. The material sequenced was blood. These receptors were collected from a child who was a newborn, infant or young child, either healthy, febrile or measles-vaccinated (not recorded which). Both conserved end residues are part of each CDR3. A D gene is named only where the DNA matches it firmly. Clone size is stated in some rows and not others, as once, few, many or a class when expanded.

d_gene,v_gene,j_gene,abundance,CDR3nt,CDR3aa
.,TRDV3,TRDJ1,few,TGTGCCTTTAGGGGATACACCGATAAACTCATCTTT,CAFRGYTDKLIF
.,TRDV2,TRDJ2,few,TGTGCCTGTGACACCGTGGGGGGGGACTCCCGCGAGACAGCACAACTCTTCTTT,CACDTVGGDSRETAQLFF
TRDD3,TRDV2,TRDJ3,few,TGTGCCTGTGACACCATGGGGGGATACGCCCATTCCTGGGACACCCGACAGATGTTTTTC,CACDTMGGYAHSWDTRQMFF
TRDD3,TRDV2,TRDJ3,medium-sized,TGTGCCTGTGACACCTGGGGGAGTCACTCCTGGGACACCCGACAGATGTTTTTC,CACDTWGSHSWDTRQMFF
.,TRDV2,TRDJ1,.,TGTGCCTGTGAAGGGATCGGTCGTAGGGATAAACTCATCTTT,CACEGIGRRDKLIF
TRDD3,TRDV2,TRDJ2,few,TGTGCCTGTGACACCGTTAGTAGTACTGGGGGATACTTGACAGCACAACTCTTCTTT,CACDTVSSTGGYLTAQLFF
TRDD3,TRDV2,TRDJ1,few,TGTGCCTGTGACAACTGGGGGATACGGGGCGATAAACTCATCTTT,CACDNWGIRGDKLIF
TRDD3,TRDV2,TRDJ3,few,TGTGCCTGTGACATGATACTGGGGGATAGCTCCTGGGACACCCGACAGATGTTTTTC,CACDMILGDSSWDTRQMFF
TRDD3,TRDV2,TRDJ3,.,TGTGCCTGTGACATACTGGGGGATACTTCCAGCCCCTGGGACACCCGACAGATGTTTTTC,CACDILGDTSSPWDTRQMFF
TRDD3,TRDV2,TRDJ2,few,TGTGCCTGTGACGTACTGGGGGCTATGACAGCACACCTCTTCTTT,CACDVLGAMTAHLFF
TRDD3,TRDV2,TRDJ3,.,TGTGCCTGTGAAAGGATGGGGGATAGCTCCTGGGACACCCGACAGATGTTTTTC,CACERMGDSSWDTRQMFF